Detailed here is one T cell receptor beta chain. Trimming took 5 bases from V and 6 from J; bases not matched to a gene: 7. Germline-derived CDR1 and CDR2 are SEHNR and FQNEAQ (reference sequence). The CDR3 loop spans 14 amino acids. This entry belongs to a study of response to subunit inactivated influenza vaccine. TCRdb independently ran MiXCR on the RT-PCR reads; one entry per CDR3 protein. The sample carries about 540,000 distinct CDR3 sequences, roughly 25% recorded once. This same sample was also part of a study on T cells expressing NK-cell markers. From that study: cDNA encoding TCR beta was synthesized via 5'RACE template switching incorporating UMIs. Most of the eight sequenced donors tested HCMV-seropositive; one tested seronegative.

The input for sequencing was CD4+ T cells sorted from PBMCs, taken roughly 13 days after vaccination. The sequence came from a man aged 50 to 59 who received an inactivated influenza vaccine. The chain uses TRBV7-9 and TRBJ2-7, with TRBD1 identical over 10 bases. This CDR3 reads CASSPGQGTLEQYF. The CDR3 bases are TGTGCCAGCAGCCCGGGACAGGGGACCCTCGAGCAGTACTTC. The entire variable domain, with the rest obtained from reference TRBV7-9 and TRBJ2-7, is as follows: DTGVSQNPRHKITKRGQNVTFRCDPISEHNRLYWYRQTLGQGPEFLTYFQNEAQLEKSRLLSDRFSAERPKGSFSTLEIQRTEQGDSAMYLCASSPGQGTLEQYFGPGTRLTVT.